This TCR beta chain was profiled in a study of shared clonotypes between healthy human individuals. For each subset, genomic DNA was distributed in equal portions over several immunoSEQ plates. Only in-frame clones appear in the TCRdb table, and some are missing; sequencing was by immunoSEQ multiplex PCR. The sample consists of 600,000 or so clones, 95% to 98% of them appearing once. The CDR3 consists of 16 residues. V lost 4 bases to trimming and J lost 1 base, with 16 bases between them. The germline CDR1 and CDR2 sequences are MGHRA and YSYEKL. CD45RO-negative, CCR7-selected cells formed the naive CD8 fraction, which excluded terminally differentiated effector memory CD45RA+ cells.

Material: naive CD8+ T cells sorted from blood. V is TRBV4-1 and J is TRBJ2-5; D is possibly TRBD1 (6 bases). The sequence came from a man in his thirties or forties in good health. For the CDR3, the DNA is TGCGCCAGCAGCCGGGTCGCAGGGGACCTCCAAGAGACCCAGTACTTC. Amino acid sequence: CASSRVAGDLQETQYF.